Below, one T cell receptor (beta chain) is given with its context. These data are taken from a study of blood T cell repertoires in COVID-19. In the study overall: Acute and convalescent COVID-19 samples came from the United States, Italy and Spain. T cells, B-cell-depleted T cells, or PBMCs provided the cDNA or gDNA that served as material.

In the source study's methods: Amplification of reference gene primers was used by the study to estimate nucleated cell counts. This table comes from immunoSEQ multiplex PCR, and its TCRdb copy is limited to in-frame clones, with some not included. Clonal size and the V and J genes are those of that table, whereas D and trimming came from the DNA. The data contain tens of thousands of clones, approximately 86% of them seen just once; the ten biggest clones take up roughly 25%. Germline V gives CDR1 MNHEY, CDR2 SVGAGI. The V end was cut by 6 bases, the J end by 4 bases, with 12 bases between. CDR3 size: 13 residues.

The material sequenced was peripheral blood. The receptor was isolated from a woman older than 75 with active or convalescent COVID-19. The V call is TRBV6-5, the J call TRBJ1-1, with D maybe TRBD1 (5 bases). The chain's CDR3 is CASSKRQGTEAFF. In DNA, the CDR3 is TGTGCCAGCAGCAAACGGCAGGGCACTGAAGCTTTCTTT.